A single sample is the source of the 20 T cell receptor beta chains below, sequenced in a study of CD8+CD57+ T cells in acquired aplastic anemia. Genomic DNA constituted the template upon which TCR beta VDJ and CDR3 profiling was performed. TCRdb re-called the reads with MiXCR, one entry per CDR3 protein. The sample has some 410,000 distinct CDR3 sequences, about two thirds seen once; the top ten hold less than 4%. The material sequenced was sorted CD4+, CD8+, or CD8+CD57+ T cells (not recorded which) from PBMCs. All receptors come from a human donor in good health, serving as a control.

This clonotype has a handful of counts. A much larger clone differs by one base, so this may be a read error. The chain combines TRBV4-3 with TRBJ1-2, with D tentatively TRBD1 (5 bases). This CDR3 has 13 residues. Germline CDR1 is LGHNA and CDR2 is YSLEER. CDR3: CASSQATGGGYAF. The CDR3 DNA reads TGCGCCAGCAGCCAAGCGACGGGGGGTGGCTACGCCTTC.

This clonotype was picked up many times. The chain carries TRBV7-9 and TRBJ2-2; D is ambiguous. Germline V gene lookup returns CDR1 SEHNR and CDR2 FQNEAQ (reference sequence). The CDR3 covers 13 residues. The V end lost 1 base, the J end lost 6 bases, and 6 bases lay between the germline ends. As DNA, the CDR3 is TGTGCCAGCAGCTTAGTATCGCCCGGGGAGCTGTTTTTT. Protein product: CASSLVSPGELFF.

Comment on this clonotype: A read error is likely, as this CDR3 ends without the conserved phenylalanine or tryptophan. Here the CDR3 DNA reads TGTGCCAGCAGTTTGGACAGACAGTCCTACGAGCAGTACCTC. This encodes CASSLDRQSYEQYL. This chain links TRBV12-3 or TRBV12-4 with TRBJ2-7; D possibly corresponds to TRBD1 (6 bases). Deletions cut 3 bases from V and 1 base from J, with 10 bases between. This CDR3 region has 14 residues.

As concerns this clonotype: Given a much more abundant clone one base away, this may be a read error. The rearrangement links TRBV6-5 to TRBJ1-4; a weak D match, TRBD1 (5 bases). CDR3 length: 15 residues. Germline CDR1 MNHEY, CDR2 SVGAGI. Between the trimmed V and J ends, which lost 5 bases and 8 bases, there was a span of 18 bases. This CDR3 is CASSHTGRGGEKLFF. CDR3 sequence (DNA): TGTGCCAGCAGTCACACGGGACGGGGCGGAGAAAAACTGTTTTTT.

The J gene is TRBJ1-6, the V gene TRBV7-2, with a possible D match to TRBD1 (6 bases). CDR1 is SGHTA and CDR2 is FQGNSA in the germline V gene. The CDR3 is made up of 16 amino acids. Trimming pared 5 bases from V and 5 bases from J, leaving 16 bases between. The CDR3 sequence: CASSTQGSGNNSPLHF. In nucleotides, the CDR3 is TGTGCCAGCAGCACCCAGGGGTCTGGGAATAATTCACCCCTCCACTTT.

Concerning this clonotype itself: This is likely a read error, given that the CDR3 carries no conserved phenylalanine or tryptophan at its end. The DNA is omitted, as the CDR3 cannot be located on it reliably, and the CDR3 follows TCRdb's listing. V usage is TRBV2 and J usage is TRBJ1-6. The CDR3 sequence runs 14 residues, both termini included. The germline V gene has CDR1 SNHLY and CDR2 FYNNEI. CDR3 in amino acids: CASSVGRVNSPLHG.

As concerns this clonotype: At one end the junction does not follow the germline gene, possibly because of a read error. This chain uses TRBV7-3 with TRBJ1-2; D uncertain. The CDR3 contains 12 residues. Germline assignment: CDR1 SGHTA and CDR2 FQGTGA. CDR3 amino acids: CASSQGAYGNTF. CDR3 sequence (DNA): TGCGCCAGCAGCCAAGGTGCCTATGGCAACACCTTC. Complete variable domain (other parts from reference TRBV7-3 and TRBJ1-2): GAGVSQTPSNKVTEKGKYVELRCDPISGHTALYWYRQSLGQGPEFLIYFQGTGAADDSGLPNDRFFAVRPEGSVSTLKIQRTERGDSAVYLCASSQGAYGNTFGSGTRLTVV.

The chain joins TRBV6-2 or TRBV6-3 to TRBJ1-2; TRBD1 is a possible D gene (6 bases). The germline V gene encodes CDR1 MNHEY and CDR2 SVGEGT. The CDR3 is 12 residues long. Trimming pared 5 bases from V and 2 bases from J, leaving 6 bases between. CDR3 sequence: CASSDRNYGYTF. CDR3 sequence (DNA): TGTGCCAGCAGTGACAGGAACTATGGCTACACCTTC.

The chain is built from TRBV9 and TRBJ2-3; D could derive from TRBD1 or TRBD2 (7 bases each). The germline V gene encodes CDR1 SGDLS and CDR2 YYNGEE. Trimming took off 4 bases at V and 7 bases at J, with 25 bases between the two ends. The CDR3 consists of 17 residues. CDR3 DNA: TGTGCCAGCAGCTCACAGGGGCCCACTAGCGTGACACATACGCAGTATTTT. Its translation: CASSSQGPTSVTHTQYF.

The rearrangement uses TRBV5-1 and TRBJ1-6; D is undetermined. The length of the CDR3 is 15 residues. The germline V gene encodes CDR1 SGHRS and CDR2 YFSETQ. V was clipped by 0 bases and J by 6 bases, with 10 bases between them. The CDR3: CASSLDTAGNSPLHF. The DNA of the CDR3 is TGCGCCAGCAGCTTGGACACGGCCGGTAATTCACCCCTCCACTTT.

This clonotype was seen repeatedly, ten times or more. A much more abundant neighbour one base away suggests this may be a read error. The CDR3 end shows no conserved phenylalanine or tryptophan, and so a read error is likely. The chain employs TRBV7-2 and TRBJ2-7, with 7 bases aligning to TRBD1. Germline V gene sequence: CDR1 SGHTA, CDR2 FQGNSA. The ends lost 1 base at V and 5 bases at J; junction bases unmatched: 8. This CDR3 is built from 15 residues. The CDR3 coding sequence is TGTGCCAGCAGCTTAGGAGGACAGGCGTACCACGAGCAGTACTCC. Amino acids: CASSLGGQAYHEQYS.

This clonotype was detected ten times or more. The chain carries TRBV29-1 and TRBJ1-1, with 8 bases lining up with TRBD1. This CDR3 spans 13 amino acids. J lost 3 bases, V lost 5 bases, and 5 bases had no gene match. Per germline, CDR1 SQVTM and CDR2 ANQGSEA. The CDR3 DNA is TGCAGCGTTACGGGACAGGTGGACACTGAAGCTTTCTTT. This translates into CSVTGQVDTEAFF.

The rearrangement uses TRBV20-1 and TRBJ2-7; D uncertain. V lost 2 bases to trimming and J lost 4 bases, with 6 bases between them. Germline V CDR1 and CDR2: DFQATT, SNEGSKA (reference sequence). The CDR3 consists of 11 residues. CDR3 sequence: CSARNRYEQYF. CDR3 nucleotides: TGCAGTGCTAGAAATAGGTACGAGCAGTACTTC.

The CDR3 bases are TGTGCCATCAGCGGGACAGGGGTAACTGAAGCTTTCTTT. This codes for CAISGTGVTEAFF. The rearrangement uses TRBV10-3 and TRBJ1-1; 10 bases align to TRBD1. V lost 6 bases, J lost 5 bases, and 3 bases stayed unmatched. Germline-derived CDR1 and CDR2 are ENHRY and SYGVKD. The CDR3 is 13 residues long.

This sequence joins TRBV25-1 and TRBJ1-2, with D perhaps TRBD1 (6 bases). V gave up 4 bases and J gave up 6 bases, with 21 bases separating them. This CDR3 comprises 16 residues. Looked up from germline, CDR1 is MGHDK and CDR2 is SYGVNS. The DNA of the CDR3 is TGTGCCAGCAGTGGTAGCATTCCGTTGACAGGTAATGGCTACACCTTC. Protein product: CASSGSIPLTGNGYTF.

Remarks on this clonotype: This likely comes from a read error, as the CDR3 has no conserved phenylalanine or tryptophan at its end. The DNA is left out, because the CDR3 cannot be placed on it with certainty; the CDR3 is given as TCRdb lists it. J is TRBJ2-2 and V is TRBV2; the table's D gene call, TRBD1, was not cross checked with the DNA. The CDR3 is 15 residues long, counting both termini. Germline V gene lookup returns CDR1 SNHLY and CDR2 FYNNEI. CDR3 amino acids: CASIGDRTGAEQHFG.

This clonotype occurred a few times. Possible read error: a much larger clone is one base away. The chain is built from TRBV12-3 or TRBV12-4 and TRBJ2-5; 9 nucleotides match TRBD2. This CDR3 spans 14 amino acids. CDR3 sequence reads: CASSFGASGETRYF. CDR3 nucleotide sequence: TGTGCCAGCAGTTTTGGGGCTAGCGGGGAGACCCGGTACTTC.

This clonotype was recorded a few times. The chain couples TRBV9 to TRBJ1-4, with TRBD1 identical over 7 bases. The germline V gene has CDR1 SGDLS and CDR2 YYNGEE. The CDR3 has 16 amino acids. V was clipped by 4 bases and J by 3 bases; unmatched bases: 9. The CDR3 loop is CASSSFPGQSNEKLFF. For the CDR3, the DNA is TGTGCCAGCAGCTCGTTTCCGGGACAGTCTAATGAAAAACTGTTTTTT.

This chain joins TRBV5-5 and TRBJ1-2; 7 bases line up with TRBD1. CDR1 and CDR2 (germline): SGHKS, YYEKEE (reference sequence). The junction had 11 bases not matched to a gene; V was cut back by 4 bases and J by 5 bases. The CDR3 consists of 15 residues. The CDR3 DNA reads as TGTGCCAGCAGCCATACCGGACAGGCCGAGTATGGCTACACCTTC. It encodes CASSHTGQAEYGYTF.

The V and J genes are TRBV7-3 and TRBJ1-4; 7 bases are shared with TRBD1. J lost 17 bases, V lost 5 bases, and 20 bases had no gene match. This CDR3 contains 15 residues. The V gene's germline CDR1 is SGHTA and CDR2 FQGTGA. The CDR3 region is CASSPRGRGLGLLFF. In nucleotides, the CDR3 is TGTGCCAGCAGCCCCCGGGGGAGGGGGCTTGGACTACTATTTTTT.